This TCR beta chain was obtained from a study of CD4 T cells in relation to SARS-CoV-2 and coronaviruses. About the research overall: No peptide or an HIV-1 Nef peptide pool served as negative control. Overall study results and limits: About 65% of donors had memory CD4+ clonotypes crossrecognizing SARS-CoV-2 and common cold coronavirus spike.

Germline assignment: CDR1 SEHNR and CDR2 FQNEAQ (reference sequence). The V gene end was trimmed by 3 bases and the J gene end by 2 bases; junction bases not matched to a gene: 7. The CDR3 runs to 16 residues. Sequencing used immunoSEQ multiplex PCR; TCRdb keeps in-frame clones, though not all of them. This table holds about 20,000 clones, about 70% found once. A word on this clone: Its matching antigen is unknown.

The unexposed donors gave CD4+ T cells in about 2010-2019, prior to COVID-19. The cells were cultured for about ten days before CD4+ T cells were isolated. Cells permitting, SARS-CoV-2 S/N and four cold-coronavirus spikes were tested on unexposed-donor CD4+ T cells. The sequence was collected from a human donor in good health. The chain carries TRBV7-9 and TRBJ2-1; 7 positions agree with TRBD2. The sample taken for sequencing was CD4+ T cells from PBMCs, cultured in vitro. The CDR3 DNA sequence: TGTGCCAGCAGCTTGGGCGGGGGAGGCACCTACAATGAGCAGTTCTTC. This gives the protein CASSLGGGGTYNEQFF.